The 32 T cell receptor beta chains in this list originate from one sample, sequenced in a study of beta chain features in type 1 diabetes. TCRB transcripts that were expressed got sequenced, as all of the isolated RNA had been reverse transcribed. The data were produced by immunoSEQ multiplex PCR, yet TCRdb's version contains in-frame clones alone and is incomplete. The sample carries tens of thousands of clones, roughly 52% recorded once. Whole-study results and caveats: All four CD4+ subsets from Type 1 diabetes patients carried moderately but significantly shorter TCRB CDR3s.

No cognate antigen is known for these TCRs. The specimen sequenced was Tregs from blood. The receptors were gathered from a woman aged 40-49 years with type 1 diabetes.

The chain is built from TRBV4-3 and TRBJ1-4; D ambiguous. Germline V gene data show CDR1 as LGHNA and CDR2 as YSLEER. Trimming took off 0 bases at V and 4 bases at J, with 12 bases between the two ends. The length of the CDR3 is 16 residues. CDR3 amino acids: CASSQDFGRLNEKLFF. The CDR3 DNA is TGCGCCAGCAGCCAAGATTTTGGCAGACTTAATGAAAAACTGTTTTTT.

In its sample, this clone was seen a few times. The chain has TRBV7-2 and TRBJ1-3; D is uncertain. CDR3 length: 11 residues. In germline, CDR1 is SGHTA, CDR2 FQGNSA. The V end was cut by 2 bases, the J end by 9 bases, with 5 bases between. The chain's CDR3 is CASSLYPTIYF. CDR3 sequence (DNA): TGTGCCAGCAGCTTATATCCCACCATATATTTT.

The rearrangement joins TRBV27 to TRBJ1-5; 11 nucleotides line up with TRBD1. The CDR3 sequence is 18 residues long. V shed 0 bases and J 4 bases; nucleotides not matched to a gene: 8. CDR1 MNHEY and CDR2 SMNVEV come from the germline V gene (reference sequence). CDR3: CASSLSWTGGLGNQPQHF. CDR3 coding DNA: TGTGCCAGCAGTTTATCTTGGACAGGGGGCTTAGGGAATCAGCCCCAGCATTTT.

This clone occurred once. CDR3 region: CASIEIDTEAFF. The CDR3 bases are TGTGCCAGCATCGAGATTGACACTGAAGCTTTCTTT. The chain carries TRBV2 and TRBJ1-1; no clear D. This CDR3 is 12 amino acids long. V was cut by 7 bases and J by 3 bases, with 9 bases left in between. Germline CDR1 and CDR2: SNHLY and FYNNEI.

This chain connects TRBV7-3 to TRBJ2-3; 10 bases are shared with TRBD2. Trimming took 4 bases from V and 6 from J; bases not matched to a gene: 4. Germline V lookup: CDR1 SGHTA, CDR2 FQGTGA. There are 14 residues in the CDR3. The CDR3 here is CASSSGLALDTQYF. In DNA, the CDR3 is TGTGCCAGCAGCTCGGGACTAGCGCTTGATACGCAGTATTTT.

V gene TRBV28 combines with J gene TRBJ2-3; the match to TRBD2 covers 13 bases. CDR3 length: 18 residues. V was pared by 2 bases and J by 0 bases, with 5 bases of the junction left unmatched. CDR1 MDHEN and CDR2 SYDVKM come from the germline V gene. The chain's CDR3 is CASSLPWTSGGSTDTQYF. The CDR3 DNA is TGTGCCAGCAGTTTACCCTGGACTAGCGGGGGTAGCACAGATACGCAGTATTTT.

This clone was observed a few times. The rearrangement joins TRBV9 to TRBJ2-1; 9 nucleotides match TRBD2. Per germline, CDR1 SGDLS and CDR2 YYNGEE. V shed 3 bases, J shed 1 base, and the junction held 17 bases outside the gene matches. The CDR3 contains 20 residues. CDR3 nucleotides: TGTGCCAGCAGCGGGAGGGGTAGCGGGAGTTTAGTAGTATCCTACAATGAGCAGTTCTTC. This sequence encodes CASSGRGSGSLVVSYNEQFF.

The rearrangement uses TRBV7-9 and TRBJ1-1, with D hard to call. This CDR3 has 14 residues. Trimming left V 3 bases short and J 3 bases short, with 11 bases between. Per the germline V gene, CDR1 is SEHNR and CDR2 is FQNEAQ (reference sequence). CDR3 in amino acids: CASSLVREDTEAFF. The CDR3 DNA sequence: TGTGCCAGCAGCTTGGTGCGGGAGGACACTGAAGCTTTCTTT.

This clone was counted a few times. The chain joins TRBV9 to TRBJ2-7; D remains unclear. The CDR3 loop spans 13 amino acids. Per germline, CDR1 SGDLS and CDR2 YYNGEE. V gave up 0 bases and J gave up 5 bases, with 9 bases separating them. The CDR3 DNA follows: TGTGCCAGCAGCGTAGGGCCTGTTGACGAGCAGTACTTC. Translated: CASSVGPVDEQYF.

This clone was recorded a few times. The chain couples TRBV29-1 to TRBJ2-3; a possible D gene is TRBD2 (5 bases). The CDR3 contains 16 residues. Germline values: CDR1 SQVTM, CDR2 ANQGSEA. V lost 1 base, J lost 1 base, and 15 bases lay in between. This CDR3 reads CSVEGNGKYRTDTQYF. The CDR3 nucleotides are TGCAGCGTTGAAGGAAACGGGAAGTACCGCACAGATACGCAGTATTTT.

The chain combines TRBV5-6 with TRBJ1-5; TRBD1 agrees at 8 bases. CDR1 and CDR2 (germline): SGHDT, YYEEEE. The V and J ends lost 5 bases and 9 bases, in that order; junction bases with no gene match: 13. CDR3 length equals 15 residues. As DNA, the CDR3 is TGTGCCAGCAGTTATGACAGGGGCCAGCGGGGGCCCCAGCATTTT. Its protein product is CASSYDRGQRGPQHF.

The chain uses TRBV9 and TRBJ2-7, with D possibly matching TRBD1 (6 bases). Germline V gene data show CDR1 as SGDLS and CDR2 as YYNGEE. This CDR3 region has 15 residues. V was trimmed by 0 bases and J by 2 bases, leaving 12 bases between them. The CDR3 region has the DNA TGTGCCAGCAGCGTAGCGGCAGGGGAAACCTACGAGCAGTACTTC. This gives the protein CASSVAAGETYEQYF.

This sequence joins TRBV7-9 and TRBJ2-5; no clear D. CDR1 and CDR2 (germline): SEHNR, FQNEAQ (reference sequence). V was clipped by 1 base and J by 1 base, with 13 bases between them. The CDR3 length is 16 residues. The chain's CDR3 is CASSLVEIRVQETQYF. CDR3 in DNA: TGTGCCAGCAGCTTAGTGGAGATCCGGGTCCAAGAGACCCAGTACTTC.

The chain combines TRBV23-1 with TRBJ1-2; D might be TRBD1 (5 bases). TRBV23-1 is annotated as an ORF whose role is uncertain. CDR3 size: 13 residues. Trimming removed 6 bases from V and 1 base from J, with 9 bases in between. CDR3 in DNA: TGCGCCAGCAGCCAACAGGTTAACTATGGCTACACCTTC. This codes for CASSQQVNYGYTF.

The chain recombines TRBV6-1 with TRBJ2-1; TRBD2 matches at 14 bases. Per the germline V gene, CDR1 is MNHNS and CDR2 is SASEGT. The CDR3 sequence is 15 residues long. J lost 7 bases, V lost 6 bases, and 5 bases had no gene match. For the CDR3, the DNA is TGTGCCAGCAGCCTGGGACTAGCGGGGGAGAATGAGCAGTTCTTC. As protein: CASSLGLAGENEQFF.

The chain joins TRBV28 to TRBJ2-5; TRBD1 agrees at 7 bases. In germline, CDR1 is MDHEN, CDR2 SYDVKM. This CDR3 is 13 amino acids long. V was clipped by 5 bases and J by 5 bases; unmatched bases: 5. CDR3 sequence: CASSHRGRETQYF. The CDR3 bases are TGTGCCAGCAGTCACAGGGGTAGGGAGACCCAGTACTTC.

The sample holds a few counts of this clone. The CDR3 loop reads CASSPGTGGVQHF. The DNA of the CDR3 is TGTGCCAGCAGCCCCGGGACAGGGGGCGTACAGCATTTT. V and J are TRBV5-8 and TRBJ1-5, with 12 bases identical to TRBD1. CDR3 length: 13 amino acids. Germline loops: CDR1 SGHTS, CDR2 YDEGEE. Trimming at V came to 4 bases and at J to 13 bases, leaving 6 bases not matched to a gene. The entire variable domain, with the rest obtained from reference TRBV5-8 and TRBJ1-5, is as follows: EAGVTQSPTHLIKTRGQQATLRCSPISGHTSVYWYQQALGLGLQFLLWYDEGEERNRGNFPPRFSGRQFPNYSSELNVNALELEDSALYLCASSPGTGGVQHFGDGTRLSIL.

The V call is TRBV7-2, the J call TRBJ1-6, with D tentatively TRBD1 (6 bases). The CDR3 consists of 13 residues. Germline V gene data show CDR1 as SGHTA and CDR2 as FQGNSA. Trimming stripped 10 bases from V and 8 bases from J, with 15 bases between. CDR3 in amino acids: CATRDITDSPLHF. As DNA, the CDR3 is TGTGCCACCCGGGACATAACAGATTCACCCCTCCACTTT.

The rearrangement links TRBV7-3 to TRBJ1-1; D is undetermined. The CDR3 runs to 13 residues. The V and J ends lost 1 base and 8 bases respectively, with 11 bases between them. The V gene's germline CDR1 is SGHTA and CDR2 FQGTGA. CDR3 amino acids: CASSLIAGAEAFF. DNA for the CDR3: TGTGCCAGCAGCTTAATAGCGGGAGCCGAAGCTTTCTTT.

The V call is TRBV6-1, the J call TRBJ2-3; 9 positions agree with TRBD1. This CDR3 is 15 amino acids long. V shed 4 bases and J 2 bases; nucleotides not matched to a gene: 4. Germline V gives CDR1 MNHNS, CDR2 SASEGT. The CDR3 loop reads CASSGRDRATDTQYF. As DNA, the CDR3 is TGTGCCAGCAGTGGCCGGGACAGGGCCACAGATACGCAGTATTTT.

This chain joins TRBV19 and TRBJ1-2; 8 bases match TRBD1. This CDR3 contains 14 residues. Germline lookup yields CDR1 LNHDA and CDR2 SQIVND (reference sequence). Trimming cost V 5 bases and J 6 bases; bases outside gene matches: 8. Here the CDR3 reads CASSLTGQGNGYTF. CDR3 sequence (DNA): TGTGCCAGTAGTCTTACCGGACAGGGAAATGGCTACACCTTC. Looking up the rest from reference TRBV19 and TRBJ1-2 gives the full variable domain: DGGITQSPKYLFRKEGQNVTLSCEQNLNHDAMYWYRQDPGQGLRLIYYSQIVNDFQKGDIAEGYSVSREKKESFPLTVTSAQKNPTAFYLCASSLTGQGNGYTFGSGTRLTVV.

The V and J genes are TRBV6-1 and TRBJ1-5, with D possibly being TRBD1 (5 bases). The CDR3 sequence is 14 residues long. The V gene lost 7 bases and the J gene lost 7 bases, with 17 bases spanning the gap. CDR1 is MNHNS, CDR2 SASEGT, per germline. CDR3 in amino acids: CASMRGGEGQPQHF. CDR3 in DNA: TGTGCCAGCATGAGGGGCGGGGAGGGACAGCCCCAGCATTTT.

The genes are TRBV5-1 and TRBJ2-1, with 7 bases identical to TRBD2. Germline loops: CDR1 SGHRS, CDR2 YFSETQ. Trimming took 0 bases from V and 2 from J; bases not matched to a gene: 2. CDR3 length: 15 amino acids. CDR3 residues: CASSLDSGTYNEQFF. The CDR3 DNA is TGCGCCAGCAGCTTGGACAGCGGGACCTACAATGAGCAGTTCTTC.

This chain links TRBV7-2 with TRBJ2-2; 12 positions agree with TRBD2. CDR1 is SGHTA, CDR2 FQGNSA, per germline. The CDR3 sequence is 16 residues long. Unmatched junction bases numbered 7, after V lost 6 bases and J lost 5 bases. CDR3 sequence reads: CASRYGLAGYTGELFF. The CDR3 DNA reads as TGTGCCAGCAGATACGGACTAGCGGGATATACCGGGGAGCTGTTTTTT.

The chain carries TRBV28 and TRBJ1-6, with 11 positions matching TRBD1. CDR1 MDHEN and CDR2 SYDVKM come from the germline V gene. The CDR3 length is 15 residues. J gave up 10 bases and V 2 bases, and 4 bases lay outside the gene matches. Here the CDR3 reads CASSLGGQGGSPLHF. CDR3 nucleotides: TGTGCCAGCAGTTTAGGGGGACAGGGGGGCTCACCCCTCCACTTT. Supplemented by reference TRBV28 and TRBJ1-6, the full variable domain reads DVKVTQSSRYLVKRTGEKVFLECVQDMDHENMFWYRQDPGLGLRLIYFSYDVKMKEKGDIPEGYSVSREKKERFSLILESASTNQTSMYLCASSLGGQGGSPLHFGNGTRLTVT.

This rearrangement joins TRBV29-1 to TRBJ2-5, with D possibly TRBD1 on 5 matching bases. Germline V gives CDR1 SQVTM, CDR2 ANQGSEA. V lost 4 bases and J 5 bases, leaving 11 bases between the germline ends. This CDR3 is 12 amino acids long. CDR3 DNA: TGCAGCGTTGCTCAGGGAAGGGAGACCCAGTACTTC. It encodes CSVAQGRETQYF.

This clone was found a few times. V and J are TRBV11-1 and TRBJ1-1; D ambiguous. V lost 5 bases and J lost 5, with 12 bases in between. In germline, CDR1 is SGHAT, CDR2 FQDESV (reference sequence). The length of the CDR3 is 13 residues. CDR3 amino acids: CASSLQEKTEAFF. CDR3 DNA: TGTGCCAGCAGCCTCCAAGAGAAAACTGAAGCTTTCTTT.

J is TRBJ2-3 and V is TRBV5-4, with TRBD1 matching over 8 bases. The germline V gene has CDR1 SGHNT and CDR2 YYREEE (reference sequence). CDR3 length equals 14 residues. V shed 4 bases and J 7 bases; nucleotides not matched to a gene: 8. The CDR3 loop is CASSLDRGRYTQYF. CDR3 nucleotide sequence: TGTGCCAGCAGCCTTGACAGGGGTCGTTATACGCAGTATTTT.

V gene TRBV5-1 combines with J gene TRBJ1-1, with 9 bases lining up with TRBD1. The CDR3 has 17 residues. Germline V gene sequence: CDR1 SGHRS, CDR2 YFSETQ. The junction had 7 bases not matched to a gene; V was cut back by 0 bases and J by 1 base. In nucleotides, the CDR3 is TGCGCCAGCAGCTTGGGGATGGGACAGGGCAGGAACACTGAAGCTTTCTTT. Its protein is CASSLGMGQGRNTEAFF.

CDR3 loop: CASRESNQPQHF. The CDR3 DNA reads TGTGCCAGCAGAGAGAGCAATCAGCCCCAGCATTTT. V usage is TRBV28 and J usage is TRBJ1-5; D call uncertain. V lost 6 bases to trimming and J lost 1 base, with 4 bases between them. The CDR3 is 12 amino acids. Germline CDR1 and CDR2: MDHEN and SYDVKM.

This chain uses TRBV29-1 with TRBJ2-1, with 7 positions matching TRBD1. The CDR3 runs 12 residues. In germline, CDR1 is SQVTM, CDR2 ANQGSEA. Trimming took 6 bases from V and 10 from J; bases not matched to a gene: 9. DNA of the CDR3: TGCAGCGTCGGCTACAGGGGCTGGGAGCAGTTCTTC. Its translation is CSVGYRGWEQFF.

V and J are TRBV5-4 and TRBJ2-1, with TRBD2 matching over 7 bases. The CDR3 is 15 residues long. After removal of 2 bases from V and 1 base from J, the junction contained 3 bases not matched to a gene. CDR1 SGHNT and CDR2 YYREEE come from the germline V gene (reference sequence). CDR3 nucleotide sequence: TGTGCCAGCAGCTTCGGGGGGAGGTCCTACAATGAGCAGTTCTTC. This sequence encodes CASSFGGRSYNEQFF.